This T cell receptor (beta chain) was documented in a study of T cells after yellow fever vaccination. Study-level points and caveats: Reappearance after the booster was observed for most primary-vaccination clones (roughly 97% CD4, about 86% CD8). The study noted that FACS-sorted repertoires could contain abundant clonotypes contaminating from the bulk population.

The authors made TCR cDNA by 5'RACE template switching, adding a universal primer site and UMIs. TCRdb called the 5' RACE reads again in MiXCR, with one record for every CDR3 protein. The table has over 100,000 distinct CDR3 sequences, around 8.6% seen once. The table lists this clonotype with many counts. Its antigen is as yet unknown. The material was CD8+ T cells sorted from PBMCs, obtained 45 days after the yellow fever booster vaccination. This TCR was sampled from a man in his thirties or forties who received the YFV17D yellow fever vaccine.

CDR3 sequence: CASSLEGGELFF. The CDR3 region has the DNA TGTGCCAGCAGCTTAGAGGGCGGGGAGCTGTTTTTT. The chain combines TRBV7-7 with TRBJ2-2; D is ambiguous. V was clipped by 1 base and J by 7 bases, with 4 bases between them. The germline V gene encodes CDR1 SSHAT and CDR2 FNYEAQ (reference sequence). The CDR3 spans 12 residues.